This T cell receptor beta chain was retrieved from a study of shared clonotypes between healthy human individuals. Study background: A couple of female and a few male donors aged 18 to 49 were enrolled.

Several immunoSEQ 96-well plates shared each subset's DNA, each plate a replicate. Libraries were prepared by immunoSEQ multiplex PCR; TCRdb keeps only in-frame clonotypes and omits some of them. Counted here are over a million clones, around 95% occurring once; the ten biggest clones make up over 1%. Germline assignment: CDR1 SGHAT and CDR2 FQNNGV. Deletions cut 5 bases from V and 5 bases from J, with 18 bases between. This CDR3 is 15 amino acids long. Whole-study results and caveats: Naive CD4 clonotype sharing across a few donors was about 5%.

Points on this clone: Its target is not known.

Sequencing used naive CD4+ T cells sorted from blood. This sample's subset: CD45RA+ positively selected. The chain is built from TRBV11-2 and TRBJ2-5; D is possibly TRBD1 (5 bases). This clonotype was sampled from a man aged 25-45 years in good health. CDR3: CASSTRPGSEETQYF. DNA of the CDR3: TGTGCCAGCAGCACTCGACCAGGGTCAGAGGAGACCCAGTACTTC. Full variable domain (remainder filled in from reference TRBV11-2 and TRBJ2-5): EAGVAQSPRYKIIEKRQSVAFWCNPISGHATLYWYQQILGQGPKLLIQFQNNGVVDDSQLPKDRFSAERLKGVDSTLKIQPAKLEDSAVYLCASSTRPGSEETQYFGPGTRLLVL.